The source of this T cell receptor beta chain is a study of T cell responses to AZD1222 COVID-19 vaccine. Concerning this clone: The antigen is unknown.

This CDR3 is 12 amino acids long. CDR1 MNHEY and CDR2 SVGAGI come from the germline V gene. Trimming pared 6 bases from V and 9 bases from J, leaving 12 bases between. Some clones are missing from TCRdb's copy, which holds only in-frame ones; the method was immunoSEQ multiplex PCR. The sample yields 160,000 or so clones, 91% seen once. Whole-study results and caveats: White British ancestry dominated among donors, who included more females, and clonal diversity was possibly underestimated. At baseline, just a handful of AZD1222 recipients tested seropositive. Regions 160-218 and 743-854 held dominance among vaccine-associated CD4 TCRs, which spanned spike. Of spike-specific TCRs, nearly half reportedly target regions left unmutated in variants.

This clonotype was sampled from an adult in good health. The sample consisted of peripheral blood, taken on day 0 of AZD1222 vaccination. This chain connects TRBV6-5 to TRBJ2-1; D not certain. The DNA of the CDR3 is TGTGCCAGCAGCAACCCCCCCGGTGAGCAGTTCTTC. As protein: CASSNPPGEQFF.